This is a list of T cell receptor beta chains from one sample in a study of cytomegalovirus exposure and HLA in healthy donors. Libraries were prepared by immunoSEQ multiplex PCR; TCRdb keeps only in-frame clonotypes and omits some of them. The repertoire includes about 160,000 clones, 70% to 90% of them detected once, and 5.5% to 8% sits in the top ten. Sequencing used PBMCs. All receptors come from a woman in her twenties or thirties in good health and CMV-seropositive. CDR3s include the opening cysteine and the closing phenylalanine or tryptophan. A D gene is named only where the DNA matches it firmly. Expanded clones get a size class; other rows say once, few or many, or leave the size out.

CDR3aa	CDR3nt	abundance	v_gene	d_gene	j_gene
CASSEAGYSSEKLFF	TGTGCCAGCAGCGAGGCAGGGTATTCGAGTGAAAAACTGTTTTTT	NA	TRBV5-6	NA	TRBJ1-4
CASSSDSHQPQHF	TGTGCCAGCAGTTCGGACAGTCATCAGCCCCAGCATTTT	NA	TRBV27	NA	TRBJ1-5
CASSQDRSDTQYF	TGCGCCAGCAGCCAAGATCGGTCAGATACGCAGTATTTT	NA	TRBV4-1	NA	TRBJ2-3
CASSELGANTEAFF	TGTGCCAGCAGTGAGCTGGGGGCAAACACTGAAGCTTTCTTT	NA	TRBV6-1	NA	TRBJ1-1
CASSFGTRGETQYF	TGCGCCAGCAGCTTTGGGACTCGGGGAGAGACCCAGTACTTC	NA	TRBV5-1	NA	TRBJ2-5
CASSLDPGYNEQFF	TGTGCCAGCAGCTTAGATCCGGGTTACAATGAGCAGTTCTTC	NA	TRBV7-2	NA	TRBJ2-1
CASHGGSSGGANTQYF	TGTGCCAGTCATGGGGGTTCTAGCGGGGGGGCTAATACGCAGTATTTT	NA	TRBV11-2	TRBD2	TRBJ2-3
CASRLSGFYGNTIYF	TGTGCCAGCCGTCTATCAGGTTTTTACGGAAACACCATATATTTT	NA	TRBV28	NA	TRBJ1-3
CASGQGSNTEAFF	TGTGCCAGCGGACAGGGGTCAAACACTGAAGCTTTCTTT	NA	TRBV2	TRBD1	TRBJ1-1
CASSTGREPLEAFF	TGTGCCAGCAGTACAGGGAGGGAACCCCTTGAAGCTTTCTTT	NA	TRBV6-1	NA	TRBJ1-1
CASSLGVAGGSTDTQYF	TGTGCCAGCAGTTTAGGTGTTGCGGGGGGAAGCACAGATACGCAGTATTTT	many	TRBV7-9	TRBD2	TRBJ2-3
CASSLERGSSYNEQFF	TGTGCCAGCAGCTTAGAACGGGGAAGCTCCTACAATGAGCAGTTCTTC	NA	TRBV11-2	NA	TRBJ2-1
CASSLEGYLGQPQHF	TGCGCCAGCAGCTTGGAGGGGTACCTGGGTCAGCCCCAGCATTTT	NA	TRBV5-1	NA	TRBJ1-5
CASSFQRGDSYEQYF	TGTGCCAGCAGTTTCCAGCGGGGGGACTCCTACGAGCAGTACTTC	NA	TRBV28	TRBD2	TRBJ2-7
CASSLGWPGGPGETQYF	TGTGCCAGCAGCTTGGGGTGGCCGGGGGGGCCCGGGGAGACCCAGTACTTC	once	TRBV5-6	TRBD2	TRBJ2-5
CASSVTGANTEAFF	TGTGCCAGCAGCGTAACAGGGGCGAACACTGAAGCTTTCTTT	NA	TRBV9	TRBD1	TRBJ1-1
CASSARDRGDYGYTF	TGTGCCAGCAGCGCCCGGGACAGGGGGGACTATGGCTACACCTTC	NA	TRBV7-9	TRBD1	TRBJ1-2
CASSPREGFANYGYTF	TGCGCCAGCAGCCCTAGAGAGGGTTTCGCCAACTATGGCTACACCTTC	few	TRBV4-1	NA	TRBJ1-2
CASSLAGGAYGNTIYF	TGCGCCAGCAGCTTGGCAGGGGGCGCCTATGGAAACACCATATATTTT	NA	TRBV5-1	TRBD1	TRBJ1-3
CASSIRTGESVSNIQYF	TGTGCCAGTAGTATAAGGACAGGGGAAAGTGTGTCGAACATTCAGTACTTC	NA	TRBV19	TRBD1	TRBJ2-4
CSVERAGTENTEAFF	TGCAGCGTTGAAAGGGCCGGGACAGAGAACACTGAAGCTTTCTTT	NA	TRBV29-1	TRBD1	TRBJ1-1
CASSLGTSGGDTQYF	TGTGCCAGCAGCTTAGGGACTAGCGGGGGAGATACGCAGTATTTT	NA	TRBV5-6	TRBD2	TRBJ2-3
CASSKGQGIETQYF	TGCGCCAGCAGCAAAGGACAGGGTATAGAGACCCAGTACTTC	once	TRBV5-1	TRBD1	TRBJ2-5
CASSKRTGTFANTGELFF	TGTGCCAGCAGCAAACGGACAGGGACGTTCGCGAACACCGGGGAGCTGTTTTTT	NA	TRBV11-3	TRBD1	TRBJ2-2
CAWAGGTNEKLFF	TGTGCCTGGGCAGGGGGGACTAATGAAAAACTGTTTTTT	NA	TRBV30	TRBD1	TRBJ1-4
CASSLGTGIFTEAFF	TGTGCCAGCAGCTTGGGGACAGGGATATTCACTGAAGCTTTCTTT	NA	TRBV5-4	TRBD1	TRBJ1-1
CASSEYGIYEQYF	TGTGCCAGCAGTGAATACGGGATCTACGAGCAGTACTTC	NA	TRBV25-1	NA	TRBJ2-7
CASRRQGWMNTEAFF	TGTGCCAGCAGGCGACAGGGGTGGATGAACACTGAAGCTTTCTTT	few	TRBV6-5	TRBD1	TRBJ1-1
CASSLTGGTLNEQFF	TGCGCCAGCAGCTTGACAGGGGGTACACTGAATGAGCAGTTCTTC	NA	TRBV5-1	TRBD1	TRBJ2-1
CASSPPGQGGSYEQYF	TGTGCCAGCAGCCCCCCGGGGCAGGGGGGCTCCTACGAGCAGTACTTC	NA	TRBV13	NA	TRBJ2-7
CASSSMTGVYEKLFF	TGTGCCAGCTCATCGATGACAGGGGTATATGAAAAACTGTTTTTT	few	TRBV18	TRBD1	TRBJ1-4
CAWSHTGLLFGETQYF	TGTGCCTGGAGTCACACAGGATTACTTTTCGGAGAGACCCAGTACTTC	NA	TRBV30	NA	TRBJ2-5
CASSAGGQETQYF	TGTGCCTCGTCAGCGGGGGGGCAAGAGACCCAGTACTTC	once	TRBV10-3	TRBD2	TRBJ2-5
CASSFRTAANYGYTF	TGTGCCAGCAGCTTTAGGACAGCCGCTAACTATGGCTACACCTTC	NA	TRBV7-8	NA	TRBJ1-2
CASSLEGALVSPLHF	TGCGCCAGCAGCTTGGAGGGGGCGCTAGTTTCACCCCTCCACTTT	few	TRBV5-1	TRBD1	TRBJ1-6
CASSIGGYSYEQYF	TGTGCCAGTAGTATCGGGGGATACTCCTACGAGCAGTACTTC	NA	TRBV19	NA	TRBJ2-7
CASSLALGPPTGTYGYTF	TGTGCCAGCAGCTTAGCCCTCGGCCCCCCGACAGGGACCTATGGCTACACCTTC	NA	TRBV7-6	TRBD1	TRBJ1-2
CASSLQGAVTPLHF	TGTGCCAGCAGCTTGCAGGGGGCCGTGACACCCCTCCACTTT	NA	TRBV5-5	TRBD1	TRBJ1-6
CASSLEALISGNTIYF	TGTGCCAGCAGTTTGGAGGCATTAATCTCTGGAAACACCATATATTTT	NA	TRBV28	NA	TRBJ1-3
CASSEYRGGEYF	TGTGCCAGCAGTGAATATAGGGGGGGAGAGTACTTC	NA	TRBV2	NA	TRBJ2-7
CSVVAGQGYNEQFF	TGCAGCGTTGTTGCGGGACAGGGTTACAATGAGCAGTTCTTC	NA	TRBV29-1	TRBD1	TRBJ2-1
CASSFARDTYEQYF	TGTGCCAGCAGTTTTGCTCGGGATACCTACGAGCAGTACTTC	NA	TRBV28	NA	TRBJ2-7
CASSVYVTQAPEEKLFF	TGTGCCAGCAGCGTATACGTTACACAGGCTCCGGAGGAAAAACTGTTTTTT	NA	TRBV9	NA	TRBJ1-4
CASSLWYSGGEDTQYF	TGTGCCAGCAGCTTGTGGTATAGCGGGGGAGAAGATACGCAGTATTTT	NA	TRBV5-5	TRBD2	TRBJ2-3
CASGLVLGTGVEYEQYF	TGTGCTAGTGGTTTGGTACTAGGGACAGGCGTTGAGTACGAACAGTACTTC	NA	TRBV12-5	TRBD1	TRBJ2-7
CSVVGGSVYGYTF	TGCAGCGTTGTCGGGGGATCTGTCTATGGCTACACCTTC	once	TRBV29-1	NA	TRBJ1-2
CASSFWDSSYEQYF	TGTGCCAGCAGTTTCTGGGACAGCTCCTACGAGCAGTACTTC	NA	TRBV28	TRBD1	TRBJ2-7
CASGGQNYGYTF	TGTGCCAGCGGGGGACAGAACTATGGCTACACCTTC	NA	TRBV6-1	TRBD1	TRBJ1-2
CASSLKGANSPLHF	TGTGCCAGCAGCTTGAAGGGGGCGAATTCACCCCTCCACTTT	NA	TRBV5-4	TRBD1	TRBJ1-6
CASSRTGGDGYTF	TGCGCCAGCAGCAGGACAGGGGGGGATGGCTACACCTTC	NA	TRBV5-1	TRBD1	TRBJ1-2